Listed below are T cell receptor beta chains from one sample, sequenced in a study of cytomegalovirus exposure and HLA in healthy donors. TCRdb's table, derived via immunoSEQ multiplex PCR, lists solely in-frame clones and lacks some. This listing includes around 46,000 clones. The sequencing input was PBMCs. These receptors were taken from a woman between 40 and 50 years old in good health and CMV-seronegative. Each CDR3 is given with its conserved first and last residue. The order of the fields is J gene, D gene, V gene, CDR3 length, CDR3 DNA, CDR3 protein. The D gene is left open where the match is weak.

TRBJ2-7	TRBD1	TRBV27	14	TGTGCCAGCCGGAGCGTGCGACAGGGTCTCGAGCAGTACTTC	CASRSVRQGLEQYF
TRBJ1-1	NA	TRBV7-3	14	TGTGCCAGCAGCTTAGCGGGCGCGAACACTGAAGCTTTCTTT	CASSLAGANTEAFF
TRBJ1-3	NA	TRBV4-2	15	TGTGCCAGCAGCCAAGATGGCAACTCTGGAAACACCATATATTTT	CASSQDGNSGNTIYF
TRBJ2-3	NA	TRBV18	13	TGTGCCAGCTCACCGTCCAGGGAAGATACGCAGTATTTT	CASSPSREDTQYF
TRBJ2-3	TRBD2	TRBV5-4	14	TGTGCCAGCAGGGAGAGGGGAGGGGCAGATACGCAGTATTTT	CASRERGGADTQYF
TRBJ2-5	NA	TRBV5-4	15	TGTGCCAGCATTAACGTCTTAGAACCCCAAGAGACCCAGTACTTC	CASINVLEPQETQYF
TRBJ2-1	TRBD2	TRBV7-3	17	TGTGCCAGCAGCTTAGTAGTAGCGGGAGGAGGTCAGAATGAGCAGTTCTTC	CASSLVVAGGGQNEQFF
TRBJ2-5	TRBD1	TRBV4-1	16	TGCGCCAGCAGCCAAGAGGGGGACAGACCGCGGGAGACCCAGTACTTC	CASSQEGDRPRETQYF
TRBJ2-6	TRBD1	TRBV6-6	15	TGTGCCAGCTCTAACAGGGGTTCTGGGGCCAACGTCCTGACTTTC	CASSNRGSGANVLTF
TRBJ1-1	NA	TRBV19	12	TGTGCCAGTAGTATAACGGGCACTGAAGCTTTCTTT	CASSITGTEAFF
TRBJ2-1	TRBD2	TRBV30	15	TGTGCCGGGAGTGTCGTGGGACGACTAGCCAATGAGCAGTTCTTC	CAGSVVGRLANEQFF
TRBJ2-5	NA	TRBV5-4	11	TGTGCCAGCAGCCTCCAAGAGACCCAGTACTTC	CASSLQETQYF
TRBJ1-2	TRBD1	TRBV7-9	14	TGTGCCAGCAGCTTAGGACAGGGGATGGATGGCTACACCTTC	CASSLGQGMDGYTF
TRBJ2-7	TRBD2	TRBV5-4	15	TGTGCCAGCAGCTCGTTAGCGGGAGGGCCACGGGAGCAGTACTTC	CASSSLAGGPREQYF
TRBJ1-4	NA	TRBV9	15	TGTGCCAGCAGCAGTGGACAGAAAGTAAATGAAAAACTGTTTTTT	CASSSGQKVNEKLFF
TRBJ2-2	TRBD2	TRBV14	13	TGTGCCAGCAGACGACTAGCAAGTGGGGAGCTGTTTTTT	CASRRLASGELFF
TRBJ2-7	TRBD2	TRBV2	15	TGTGCCAGCAGTGCGGGGGGACTAGCGGGAAGCGAGCAGTACTTC	CASSAGGLAGSEQYF
TRBJ2-2	TRBD2	TRBV18	16	TGTGCCAGCTCACCGGGACTAGCGGGATTTGCCGGGGAGCTGTTTTTT	CASSPGLAGFAGELFF
TRBJ1-2	TRBD1	TRBV27	17	TGTGCCAGCAGTCGAACCGGACAGGGTGGGGTGAACTATGGCTACACCTTC	CASSRTGQGGVNYGYTF
TRBJ1-4	TRBD1	TRBV4-2	17	TGTGCCAGCAGCCAAGGATCTTCCGGGACAGGGTACGAAAAACTGTTTTTT	CASSQGSSGTGYEKLFF
TRBJ2-1	TRBD2	TRBV2	13	TGTGCCAGCAGTGATGATGACACGGGAGGGCAGTTCTTC	CASSDDDTGGQFF
TRBJ2-1	TRBD2	TRBV5-4	15	TGTGCCAGCAGTCCCGGGACTATCCTCGACAATGAGCAGTTCTTC	CASSPGTILDNEQFF
TRBJ2-3	TRBD2	TRBV5-4	16	TGTGCCAGCAGCTTGGCCCAGCGGGGCTTCACAGATACGCAGTATTTT	CASSLAQRGFTDTQYF
TRBJ2-2	TRBD2	TRBV4-1	19	TGCGCCAGCAGCCAACTGGGACTAGCGGGCCAGGTTAACACCGGGGAGCTGTTTTTT	CASSQLGLAGQVNTGELFF
TRBJ2-1	NA	TRBV5-1	16	TGCGCCAGCACTTACGTCGGGAGTAGCTCCTACAATGAGCAGTTCTTC	CASTYVGSSSYNEQFF
TRBJ1-3	NA	TRBV18	16	TGTGCCAGCTCACCACTAGCCTCCGACTCTGGAAACACCATATATTTT	CASSPLASDSGNTIYF
TRBJ2-7	TRBD2	TRBV27	16	TGTGCCAGCAGTTTAATTTCGTCTAGCGGGACCGGCGAGCAGTACTTC	CASSLISSSGTGEQYF
TRBJ2-6	TRBD1	TRBV2	16	TGTGCCAGCAGGGTTACAGGGGGCCCTGGGGCCAACGTCCTGACTTTC	CASRVTGGPGANVLTF
TRBJ2-5	TRBD1	TRBV9	18	TGTGCCAGCAGCGCCCCCCAGGGGGCAGGGGTTGTGAGGGAGACCCAGTACTTC	CASSAPQGAGVVRETQYF
TRBJ2-5	TRBD1	TRBV12-5	16	TGTGCTAGTGGTTTGCCCCTCGACAGGGCGGAGGAGACCCAGTACTTC	CASGLPLDRAEETQYF
TRBJ2-5	NA	TRBV28	12	TGTGCCAGCAGTTTAACTCCTGGGACCCAGTACTTC	CASSLTPGTQYF
TRBJ2-5	TRBD1	TRBV7-9	14	TGTGCCAGCATCCGACAGGGTCCGGGAGAGACCCAGTACTTC	CASIRQGPGETQYF
TRBJ1-1	NA	TRBV6-5	14	TGTGCCAGCAGTTACTCGAGACAGAACACTGAAGCTTTCTTT	CASSYSRQNTEAFF
TRBJ2-2	NA	TRBV6-1	13	TGTGCCAGCAGGACCACAGGCCTCGGGGAGCTGTTTTTT	CASRTTGLGELFF
TRBJ2-7	TRBD1	TRBV18	14	TGTGCCAGCTCACCGGGGACAGGGGGATATGAGCAGTACTTC	CASSPGTGGYEQYF
TRBJ2-7	TRBD2	TRBV29-1	15	TGCAGCGTTGAAGGTACTAGCGGAAGCTCCTACGAGCAGTACTTC	CSVEGTSGSSYEQYF
TRBJ2-3	NA	TRBV6-5	16	TGTGCCAGCAGTTTTTCTATAGCGGCTAGCACAGATACGCAGTATTTT	CASSFSIAASTDTQYF
TRBJ2-1	TRBD2	TRBV4-1	18	TGCGCCAGCAGCCAAGAGGATCCTAGCGGTTATTCGAGGAATGAGCAGTTCTTC	CASSQEDPSGYSRNEQFF
TRBJ1-4	TRBD1	TRBV19	14	TGTGCCAGTAACCTCCGTGGACAGGGTGAAAAACTGTTTTTT	CASNLRGQGEKLFF
TRBJ1-1	TRBD1	TRBV18	15	TGTGCCAGCTCAGAGACAGGGGGAGGATACACTGAAGCTTTCTTT	CASSETGGGYTEAFF